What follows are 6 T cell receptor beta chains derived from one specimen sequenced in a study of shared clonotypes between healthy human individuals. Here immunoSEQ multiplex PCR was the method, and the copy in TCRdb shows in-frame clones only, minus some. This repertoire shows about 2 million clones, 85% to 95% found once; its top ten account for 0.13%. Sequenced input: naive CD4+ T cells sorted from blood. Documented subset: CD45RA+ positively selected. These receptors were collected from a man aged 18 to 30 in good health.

CDR3 region: CTPPLRRESTGELFF. CDR3 in DNA: TGCACTCCTCCTCTTAGACGGGAGAGCACCGGGGAGCTGTTTTTT. The V and J genes are TRBV29-1 and TRBJ2-2; tentative D call: TRBD2 (6 bases). The CDR3 runs 15 residues. In germline, CDR1 is SQVTM, CDR2 ANQGSEA.

The DNA for the CDR3 is TGTGCCAGCAGCGTTAGCACAGCCAAAAACATTCAGTACTTC. Amino acid sequence: CASSVSTAKNIQYF. The genes are TRBV9 and TRBJ2-4; D ambiguous. Per germline, CDR1 SGDLS and CDR2 YYNGEE. The CDR3 is 14 amino acids. V dropped 2 bases and J dropped 0 bases, with 6 bases sitting between them.

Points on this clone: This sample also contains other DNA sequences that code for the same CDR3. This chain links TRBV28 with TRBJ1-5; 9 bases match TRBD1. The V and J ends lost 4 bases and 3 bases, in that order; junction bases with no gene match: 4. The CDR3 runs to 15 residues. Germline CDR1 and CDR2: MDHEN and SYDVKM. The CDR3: CASSSGQGNNQPQHF. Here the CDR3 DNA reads TGTGCCAGCAGTTCGGGACAGGGAAACAATCAGCCCCAGCATTTT.

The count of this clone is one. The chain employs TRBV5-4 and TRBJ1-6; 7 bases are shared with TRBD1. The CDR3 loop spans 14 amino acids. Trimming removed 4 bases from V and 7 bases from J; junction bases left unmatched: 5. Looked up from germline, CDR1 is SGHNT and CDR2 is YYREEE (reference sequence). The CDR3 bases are TGTGCCAGCAGCGCGGACAGGTTAAATTCACCCCTCCACTTT. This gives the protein CASSADRLNSPLHF. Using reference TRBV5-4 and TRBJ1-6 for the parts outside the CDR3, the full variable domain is ETGVTQSPTHLIKTRGQQVTLRCSSQSGHNTVSWYQQALGQGPQFIFQYYREEENGRGNFPPRFSGLQFPNYSSELNVNALELDDSALYLCASSADRLNSPLHFGNGTRLTVT.

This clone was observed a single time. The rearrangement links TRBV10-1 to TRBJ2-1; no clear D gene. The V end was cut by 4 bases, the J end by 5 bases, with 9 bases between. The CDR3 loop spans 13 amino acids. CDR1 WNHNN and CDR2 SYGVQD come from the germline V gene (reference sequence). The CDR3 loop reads CASSVGPNNEQFF. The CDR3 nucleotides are TGCGCCAGCAGTGTCGGCCCTAACAATGAGCAGTTCTTC.

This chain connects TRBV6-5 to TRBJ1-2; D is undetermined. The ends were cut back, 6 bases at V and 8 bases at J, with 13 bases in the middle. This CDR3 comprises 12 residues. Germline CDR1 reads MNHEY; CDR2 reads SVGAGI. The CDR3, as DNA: TGTGCCAGCAGGACCCCGGGCAGGGGCTACACCTTC. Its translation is CASRTPGRGYTF.